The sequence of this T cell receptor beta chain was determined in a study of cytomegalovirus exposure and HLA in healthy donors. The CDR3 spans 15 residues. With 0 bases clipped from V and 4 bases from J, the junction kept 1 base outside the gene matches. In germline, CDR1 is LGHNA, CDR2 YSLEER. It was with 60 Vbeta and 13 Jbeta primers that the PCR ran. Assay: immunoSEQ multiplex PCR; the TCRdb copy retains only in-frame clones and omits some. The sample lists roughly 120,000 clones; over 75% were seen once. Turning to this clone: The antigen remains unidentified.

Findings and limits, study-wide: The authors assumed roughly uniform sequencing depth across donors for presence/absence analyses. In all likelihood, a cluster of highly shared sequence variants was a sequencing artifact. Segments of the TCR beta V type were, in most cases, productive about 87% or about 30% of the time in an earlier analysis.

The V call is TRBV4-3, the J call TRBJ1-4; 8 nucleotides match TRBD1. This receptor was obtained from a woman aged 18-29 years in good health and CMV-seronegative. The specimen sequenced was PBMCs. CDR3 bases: TGCGCCAGCAGCCAAGACGGACAGGGTAATGAAAAACTGTTTTTT. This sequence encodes CASSQDGQGNEKLFF.